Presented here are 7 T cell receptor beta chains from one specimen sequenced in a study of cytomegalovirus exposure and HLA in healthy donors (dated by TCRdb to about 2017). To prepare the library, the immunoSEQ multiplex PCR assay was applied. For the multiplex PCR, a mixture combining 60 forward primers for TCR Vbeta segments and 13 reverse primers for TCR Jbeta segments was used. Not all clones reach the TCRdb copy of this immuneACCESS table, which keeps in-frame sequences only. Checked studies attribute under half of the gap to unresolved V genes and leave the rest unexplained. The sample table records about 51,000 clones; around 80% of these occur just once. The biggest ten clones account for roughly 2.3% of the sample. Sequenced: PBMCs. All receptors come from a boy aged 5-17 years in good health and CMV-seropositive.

The CDR3 spells CASRRLRGSTDTQYF. DNA of the CDR3: TGCGCCAGCAGACGTTTGCGGGGTAGCACAGATACGCAGTATTTT. V is TRBV10-2 and J is TRBJ2-3; TRBD2 might be the D (6 bases). The CDR3 loop spans 15 amino acids. Germline CDR1 WSHSY, CDR2 SAAADI. V was trimmed by 6 bases and J by 0 bases, leaving 13 bases between them.

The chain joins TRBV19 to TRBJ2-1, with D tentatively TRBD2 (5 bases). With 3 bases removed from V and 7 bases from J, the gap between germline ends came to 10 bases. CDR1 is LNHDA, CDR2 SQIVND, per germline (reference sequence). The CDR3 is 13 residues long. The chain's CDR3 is CASSIRRGNEQFF. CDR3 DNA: TGTGCCAGTAGTATCCGCCGGGGAAATGAGCAGTTCTTC. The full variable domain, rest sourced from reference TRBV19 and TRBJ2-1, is DGGITQSPKYLFRKEGQNVTLSCEQNLNHDAMYWYRQDPGQGLRLIYYSQIVNDFQKGDIAEGYSVSREKKESFPLTVTSAQKNPTAFYLCASSIRRGNEQFFGPGTRLTVL.

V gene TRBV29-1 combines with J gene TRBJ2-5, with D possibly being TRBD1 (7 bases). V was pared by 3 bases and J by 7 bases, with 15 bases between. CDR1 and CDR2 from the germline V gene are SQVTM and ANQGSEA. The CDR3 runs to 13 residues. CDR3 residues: CSVDNSGGGTQYF. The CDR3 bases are TGCAGCGTTGATAATTCAGGGGGAGGGACCCAGTACTTC.

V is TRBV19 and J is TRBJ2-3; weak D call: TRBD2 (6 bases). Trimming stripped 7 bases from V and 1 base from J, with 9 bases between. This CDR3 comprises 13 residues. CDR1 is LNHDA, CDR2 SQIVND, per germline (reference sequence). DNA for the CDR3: TGTGCCAGTACCTGGGGGGGCACAGATACGCAGTATTTT. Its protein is CASTWGGTDTQYF.

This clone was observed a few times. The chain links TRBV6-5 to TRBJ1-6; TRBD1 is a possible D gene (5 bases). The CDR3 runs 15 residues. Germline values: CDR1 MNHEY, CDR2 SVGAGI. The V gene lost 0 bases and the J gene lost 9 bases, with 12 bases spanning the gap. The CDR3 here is CASSYSNRRGSPLHF. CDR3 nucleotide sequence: TGTGCCAGCAGTTACTCGAATCGGAGGGGTTCACCCCTCCACTTT.

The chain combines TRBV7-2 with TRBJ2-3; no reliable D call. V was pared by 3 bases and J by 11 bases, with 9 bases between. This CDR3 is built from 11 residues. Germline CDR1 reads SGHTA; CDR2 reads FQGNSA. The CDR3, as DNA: TGTGCCAGCAGCTTTAATCAGTTGCAGTATTTT. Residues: CASSFNQLQYF.

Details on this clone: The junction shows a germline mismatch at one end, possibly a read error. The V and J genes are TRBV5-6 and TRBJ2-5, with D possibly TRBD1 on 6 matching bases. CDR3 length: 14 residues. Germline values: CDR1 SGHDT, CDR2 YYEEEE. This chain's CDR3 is CANSPPGAEETQYF. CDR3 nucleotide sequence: TGTGCCAACAGCCCCCCAGGGGCAGAAGAGACCCAGTACTTC.